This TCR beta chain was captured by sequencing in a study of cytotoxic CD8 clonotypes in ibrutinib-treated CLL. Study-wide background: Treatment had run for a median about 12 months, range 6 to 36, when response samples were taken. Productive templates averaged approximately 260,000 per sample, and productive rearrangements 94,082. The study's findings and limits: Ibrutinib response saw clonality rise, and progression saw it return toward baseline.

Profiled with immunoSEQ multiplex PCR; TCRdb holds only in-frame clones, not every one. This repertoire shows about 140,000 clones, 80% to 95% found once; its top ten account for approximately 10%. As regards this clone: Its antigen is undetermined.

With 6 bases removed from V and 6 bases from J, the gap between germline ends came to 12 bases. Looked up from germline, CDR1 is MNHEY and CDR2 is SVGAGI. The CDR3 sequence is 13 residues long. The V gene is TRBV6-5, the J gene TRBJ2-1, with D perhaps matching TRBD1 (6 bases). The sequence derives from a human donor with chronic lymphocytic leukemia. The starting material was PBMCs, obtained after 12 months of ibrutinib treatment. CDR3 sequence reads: CASSRKDSNEQFF. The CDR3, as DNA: TGTGCCAGCAGCCGCAAGGACAGCAATGAGCAGTTCTTC.